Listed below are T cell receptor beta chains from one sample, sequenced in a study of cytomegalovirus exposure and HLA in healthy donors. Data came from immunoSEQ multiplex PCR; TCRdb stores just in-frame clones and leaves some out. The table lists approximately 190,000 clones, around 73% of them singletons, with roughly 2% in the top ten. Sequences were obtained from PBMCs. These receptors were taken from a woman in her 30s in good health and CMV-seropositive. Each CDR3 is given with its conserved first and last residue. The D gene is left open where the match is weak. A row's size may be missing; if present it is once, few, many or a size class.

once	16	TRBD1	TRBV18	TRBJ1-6	CASSPAGQGYNSPLHF	TGTGCCAGCTCACCAGCGGGACAGGGCTATAATTCACCCCTCCACTTT
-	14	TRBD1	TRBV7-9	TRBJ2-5	CASIPDREPETQYF	TGTGCCAGCATCCCGGACAGGGAGCCAGAGACCCAGTACTTC
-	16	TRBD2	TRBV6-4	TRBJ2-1	CASSPRTSGGFNEQFF	TGTGCCAGCAGTCCTAGGACTAGCGGAGGATTTAATGAGCAGTTCTTC
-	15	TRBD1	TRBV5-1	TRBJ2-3	CASSLRDRGADTQYF	TGCGCCAGCAGCCTCCGGGACAGGGGCGCAGATACGCAGTATTTT
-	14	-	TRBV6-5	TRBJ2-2	CASSPPGFPGELFF	TGTGCCAGCAGCCCCCCGGGGTTCCCCGGGGAGCTGTTTTTT
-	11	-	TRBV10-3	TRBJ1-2	CAISAESGYTF	TGTGCCATCAGTGCTGAGAGTGGCTACACCTTC
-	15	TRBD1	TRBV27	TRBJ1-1	CASSPRRDRNTEAFF	TGTGCCAGCAGTCCACGTCGGGACAGGAACACTGAAGCTTTCTTT
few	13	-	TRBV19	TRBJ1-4	CASLEQGVEKLFF	TGTGCCAGTTTGGAACAGGGTGTGGAAAAACTGTTTTTT
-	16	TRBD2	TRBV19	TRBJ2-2	CASSALAGVRSGELFF	TGTGCCAGTAGTGCTCTAGCGGGAGTGAGGTCCGGGGAGCTGTTTTTT
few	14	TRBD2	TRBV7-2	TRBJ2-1	CASSLASGAFEQFF	TGTGCCAGCAGCTTGGCTAGCGGGGCCTTTGAGCAGTTCTTC
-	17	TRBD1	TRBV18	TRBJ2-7	CASSPAVPGTGIYEQYF	TGTGCCAGCTCACCTGCCGTCCCGGGGACAGGGATCTACGAGCAGTACTTC
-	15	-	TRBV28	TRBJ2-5	CASSLLGANQETQYF	TGTGCCAGCAGTTTATTAGGGGCGAACCAAGAGACCCAGTACTTC
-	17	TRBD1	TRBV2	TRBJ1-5	CASSSGQGARSNQPQHF	TGTGCCAGCAGTTCTGGACAGGGGGCGCGAAGCAATCAGCCCCAGCATTTT
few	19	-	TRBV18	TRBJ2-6	CASSPINPTFTSGANVLTF	TGTGCCAGCTCACCGATTAACCCTACTTTTACCTCTGGGGCCAACGTCCTGACTTTC
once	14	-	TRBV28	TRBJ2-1	CASSSPTEHVEQFF	TGTGCCAGCAGTTCCCCCACTGAGCATGTTGAGCAGTTCTTC
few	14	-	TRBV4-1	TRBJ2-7	CASSKGGSYYEQYF	TGCGCCAGCAGCAAGGGGGGGTCTTACTACGAGCAGTACTTC
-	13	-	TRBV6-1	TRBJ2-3	CASRASSTDTQYF	TGTGCCAGCAGAGCGTCTAGCACAGATACGCAGTATTTT
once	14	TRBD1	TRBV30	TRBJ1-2	CAWSGQGEFYGYTF	TGTGCCTGGAGTGGACAGGGAGAGTTTTATGGCTACACCTTC
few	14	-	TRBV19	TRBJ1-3	CASSRVLTGNTIYF	TGTGCCAGTAGCCGGGTCCTCACTGGAAACACCATATATTTT
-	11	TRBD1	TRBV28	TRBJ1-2	CASGQAYGYTF	TGTGCCAGCGGACAGGCATATGGCTACACCTTC
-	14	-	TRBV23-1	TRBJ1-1	CASTRRGSNTEAFF	TGCGCCAGCACTAGACGGGGGAGTAACACTGAAGCTTTCTTT
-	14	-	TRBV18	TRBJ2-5	CASSPPSGGETQYF	TGTGCCAGCTCACCTCCTTCAGGGGGGGAGACCCAGTACTTC
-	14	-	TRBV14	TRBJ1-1	CASSQSAGYTEAFF	TGTGCCAGCAGCCAATCGGCAGGGTACACTGAAGCTTTCTTT
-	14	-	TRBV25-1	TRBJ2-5	CASSEPRGVETQYF	TGTGCCAGCAGTGAGCCCAGGGGGGTGGAGACCCAGTACTTC
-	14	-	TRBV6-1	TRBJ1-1	CASSPLGGNTEAFF	TGTGCCAGCAGCCCCCTCGGGGGTAACACTGAAGCTTTCTTT
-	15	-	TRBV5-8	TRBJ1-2	CASSFRAQGVGGYTF	TGTGCCAGCAGCTTTCGTGCACAGGGCGTAGGGGGCTACACCTTC
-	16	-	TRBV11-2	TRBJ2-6	CASSARLVSGANVLTF	TGTGCCAGCAGCGCTCGACTTGTCTCTGGGGCCAACGTCCTGACTTTC
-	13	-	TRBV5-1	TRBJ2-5	CASSLIPEETQYF	TGCGCCAGCAGCTTGATTCCAGAAGAGACCCAGTACTTC
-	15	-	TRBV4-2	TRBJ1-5	CASSQAGTLYQPQHF	TGTGCCAGCAGCCAAGCCGGGACACTTTATCAGCCCCAGCATTTT
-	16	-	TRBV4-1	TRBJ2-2	CASSRNTGTNTGELFF	TGCGCCAGCAGCCGGAATACGGGAACCAATACCGGGGAGCTGTTTTTT
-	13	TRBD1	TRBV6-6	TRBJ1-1	CASTGQGDTEAFF	TGTGCCAGCACGGGACAGGGGGATACTGAAGCTTTCTTT
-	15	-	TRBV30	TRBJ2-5	CAIASLEGFGETQYF	TGTGCCATCGCCTCCCTCGAGGGATTCGGCGAGACCCAGTACTTC
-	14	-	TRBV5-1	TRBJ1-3	CASGPDVSGNTIYF	TGCGCCAGCGGGCCCGACGTCTCTGGAAACACCATATATTTT
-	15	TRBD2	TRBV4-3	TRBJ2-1	CASSHAGRENSEQFF	TGCGCCAGCAGCCATGCCGGGCGGGAGAACAGTGAGCAGTTCTTC
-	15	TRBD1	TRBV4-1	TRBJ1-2	CASSQAGQGNYGYTF	TGCGCCAGCAGCCAAGCAGGACAGGGAAACTATGGCTACACCTTC
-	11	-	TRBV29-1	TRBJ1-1	CSLLQGPEAFF	TGCAGCCTGCTTCAGGGCCCTGAAGCTTTCTTT
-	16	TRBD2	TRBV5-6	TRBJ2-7	CASSLALSGLTYEQYF	TGTGCCAGCAGCTTGGCCCTTAGCGGGCTCACCTACGAGCAGTACTTC
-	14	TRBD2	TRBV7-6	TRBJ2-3	CASSLLLATDTQYF	TGTGCCAGCAGTCTGCTACTAGCGACAGATACGCAGTATTTT
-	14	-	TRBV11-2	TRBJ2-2	CAGRTTTLSGELFF	TGTGCCGGGAGGACCACCACCTTGTCCGGGGAGCTGTTTTTT
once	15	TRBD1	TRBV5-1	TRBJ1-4	CASSLGGTGDEKLFF	TGCGCCAGCAGCTTGGGGGGGACAGGAGATGAAAAACTGTTTTTT